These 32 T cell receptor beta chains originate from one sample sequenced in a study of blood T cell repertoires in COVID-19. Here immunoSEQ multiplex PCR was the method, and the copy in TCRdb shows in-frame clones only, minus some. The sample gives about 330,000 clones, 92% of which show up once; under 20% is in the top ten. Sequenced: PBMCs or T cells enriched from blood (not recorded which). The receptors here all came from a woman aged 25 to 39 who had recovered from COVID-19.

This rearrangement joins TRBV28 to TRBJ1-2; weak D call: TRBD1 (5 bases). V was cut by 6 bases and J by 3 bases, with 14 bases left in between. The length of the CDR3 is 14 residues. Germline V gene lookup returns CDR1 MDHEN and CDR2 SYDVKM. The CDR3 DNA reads TGTGCCAGCAGCTCCACGACAGACTACTATGGCTACACCTTC. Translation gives CASSSTTDYYGYTF.

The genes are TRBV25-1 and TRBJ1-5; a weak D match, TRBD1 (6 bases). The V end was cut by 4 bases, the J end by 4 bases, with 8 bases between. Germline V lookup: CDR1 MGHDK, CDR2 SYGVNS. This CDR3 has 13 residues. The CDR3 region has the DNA TGTGCCAGCAGTGCTCAGGGGAATCAGCCCCAGCATTTT. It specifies CASSAQGNQPQHF.

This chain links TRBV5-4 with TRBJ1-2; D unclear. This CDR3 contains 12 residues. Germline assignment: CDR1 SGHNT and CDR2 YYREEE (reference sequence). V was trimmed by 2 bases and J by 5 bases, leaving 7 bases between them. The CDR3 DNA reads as TGTGCCAGCAGCTTTGGAGATTATGGCTACACCTTC. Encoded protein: CASSFGDYGYTF.

The CDR3 DNA reads as TGTGCCAGCAGCCCGCTTCTTAGGGGGGGAAGAAATGAGCAGTTCTTC. Translated, it gives CASSPLLRGGRNEQFF. This chain uses TRBV7-2 with TRBJ2-1; D is possibly TRBD2 (7 bases). Trimming left V 5 bases short and J 7 bases short, with 21 bases between. The germline V gene has CDR1 SGHTA and CDR2 FQGNSA. The CDR3 is 16 residues long.

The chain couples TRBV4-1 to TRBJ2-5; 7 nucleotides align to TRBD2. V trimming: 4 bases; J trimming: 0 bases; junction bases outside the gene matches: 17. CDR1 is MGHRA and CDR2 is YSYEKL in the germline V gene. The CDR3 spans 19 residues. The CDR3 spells CASSRSSSRGGSYQETQYF. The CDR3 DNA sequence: TGCGCCAGCAGCCGATCGTCCTCCCGCGGGGGATCGTACCAAGAGACCCAGTACTTC.

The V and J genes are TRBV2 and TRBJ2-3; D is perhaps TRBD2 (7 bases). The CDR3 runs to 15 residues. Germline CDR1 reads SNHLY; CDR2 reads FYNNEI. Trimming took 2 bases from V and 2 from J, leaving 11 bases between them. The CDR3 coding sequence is TGTGCCAGCAGTGAAATCGGGGGGCTCACAGATACGCAGTATTTT. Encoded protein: CASSEIGGLTDTQYF.

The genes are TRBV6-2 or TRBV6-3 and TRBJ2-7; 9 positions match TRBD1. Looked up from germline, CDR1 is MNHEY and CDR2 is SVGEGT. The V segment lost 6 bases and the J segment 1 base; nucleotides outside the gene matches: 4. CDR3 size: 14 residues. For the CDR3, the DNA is TGTGCCAGCAGCAAGGGACAGGGATCCTACGAGCAGTACTTC. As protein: CASSKGQGSYEQYF.

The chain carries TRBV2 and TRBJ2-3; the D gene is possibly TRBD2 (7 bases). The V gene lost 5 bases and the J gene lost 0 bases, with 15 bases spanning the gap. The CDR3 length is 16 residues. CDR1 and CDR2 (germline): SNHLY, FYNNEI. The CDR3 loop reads CASSSRGGASTDTQYF. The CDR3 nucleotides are TGTGCCAGCAGTTCTCGAGGGGGGGCGAGCACAGATACGCAGTATTTT.

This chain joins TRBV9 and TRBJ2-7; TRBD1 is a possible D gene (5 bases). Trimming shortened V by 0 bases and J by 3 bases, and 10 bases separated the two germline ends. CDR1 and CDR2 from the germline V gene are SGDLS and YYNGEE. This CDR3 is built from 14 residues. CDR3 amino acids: CASSVGQGNYEQYF. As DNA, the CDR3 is TGTGCCAGCAGCGTAGGGCAGGGAAACTACGAGCAGTACTTC.

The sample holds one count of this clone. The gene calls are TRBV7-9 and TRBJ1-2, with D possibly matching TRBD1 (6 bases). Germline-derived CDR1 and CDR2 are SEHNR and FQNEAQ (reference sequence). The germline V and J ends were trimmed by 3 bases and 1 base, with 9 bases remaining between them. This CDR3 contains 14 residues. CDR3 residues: CASSLGQNNYGYTF. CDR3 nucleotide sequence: TGTGCCAGCAGCTTGGGACAAAATAACTATGGCTACACCTTC.

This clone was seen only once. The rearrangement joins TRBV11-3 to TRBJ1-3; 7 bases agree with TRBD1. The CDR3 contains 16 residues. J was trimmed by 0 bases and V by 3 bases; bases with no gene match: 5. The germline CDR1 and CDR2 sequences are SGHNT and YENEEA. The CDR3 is CASSLTTGTSGNTIYF. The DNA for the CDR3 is TGTGCCAGCAGCTTGACGACAGGGACCTCTGGAAACACCATATATTTT. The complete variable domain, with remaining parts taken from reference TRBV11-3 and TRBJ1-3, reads EAGVVQSPRYKIIEKKQPVAFWCNPISGHNTLYWYLQNLGQGPELLIRYENEEAVDDSQLPKDRFSAERLKGVDSTLKIQPAELGDSAVYLCASSLTTGTSGNTIYFGEGSWLTVV.

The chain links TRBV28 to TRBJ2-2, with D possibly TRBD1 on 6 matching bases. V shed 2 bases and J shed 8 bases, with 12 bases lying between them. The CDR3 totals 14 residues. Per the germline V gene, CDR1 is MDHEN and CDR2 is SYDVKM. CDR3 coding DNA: TGTGCCAGCAGTTTAGGGGGCAGGGGAGGGGAGCTGTTTTTT. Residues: CASSLGGRGGELFF.

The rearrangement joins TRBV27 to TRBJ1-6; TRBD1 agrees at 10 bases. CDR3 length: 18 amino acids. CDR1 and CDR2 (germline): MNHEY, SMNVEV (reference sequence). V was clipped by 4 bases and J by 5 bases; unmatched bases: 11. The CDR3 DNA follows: TGTGCCAGCAGTTCTCCCGACAGGGGGCCACGAGATAATTCACCCCTCCACTTT. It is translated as CASSSPDRGPRDNSPLHF.

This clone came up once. The CDR3 sequence: CASSTGGSGGQTGELFF. DNA for the CDR3: TGTGCCAGCAGCACCGGTGGGAGCGGGGGTCAGACCGGGGAGCTGTTTTTT. This chain links TRBV5-6 with TRBJ2-2; 8 bases line up with TRBD2. The germline V gene has CDR1 SGHDT and CDR2 YYEEEE. The CDR3 is made up of 17 amino acids. Losses at the gene ends were 4 bases for V and 5 bases for J; bases not matched to a gene: 13.

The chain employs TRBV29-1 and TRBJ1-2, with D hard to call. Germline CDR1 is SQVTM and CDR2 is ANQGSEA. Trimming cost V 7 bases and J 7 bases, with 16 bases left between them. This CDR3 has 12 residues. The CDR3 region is CSAPLAESGYTF. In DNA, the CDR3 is TGCAGCGCCCCCCTCGCGGAATCTGGCTACACCTTC.

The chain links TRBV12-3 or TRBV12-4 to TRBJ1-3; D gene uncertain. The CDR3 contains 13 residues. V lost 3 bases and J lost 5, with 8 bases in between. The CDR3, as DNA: TGTGCCAGCAGTTTTGGCAGTCGAAACACCATATATTTT. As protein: CASSFGSRNTIYF.

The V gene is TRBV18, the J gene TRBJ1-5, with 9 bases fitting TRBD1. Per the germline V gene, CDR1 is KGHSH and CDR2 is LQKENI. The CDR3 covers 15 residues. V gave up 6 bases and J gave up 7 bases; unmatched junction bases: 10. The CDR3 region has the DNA TGTGCCAGCTCTCCCCTGGGACAGGGTTCGCAGCCCCAGCATTTT. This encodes CASSPLGQGSQPQHF.

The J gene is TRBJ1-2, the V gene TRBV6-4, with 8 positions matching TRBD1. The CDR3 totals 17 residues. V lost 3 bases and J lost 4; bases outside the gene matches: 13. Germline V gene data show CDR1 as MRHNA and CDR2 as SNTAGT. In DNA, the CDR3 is TGTGCCAGCAGTGAACGACCGACAGGACAGGGTCGCTATGGCTACACCTTC. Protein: CASSERPTGQGRYGYTF.

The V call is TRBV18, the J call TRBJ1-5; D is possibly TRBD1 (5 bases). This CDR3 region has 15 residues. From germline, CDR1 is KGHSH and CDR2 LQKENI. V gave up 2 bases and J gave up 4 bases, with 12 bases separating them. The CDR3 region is CASSPSGGMNQPQHF. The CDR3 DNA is TGTGCCAGCTCACCAAGCGGGGGGATGAATCAGCCCCAGCATTTT.

The CDR3 spells CASSLDAGHGYTF. DNA for the CDR3: TGCGCCAGCAGCTTGGATGCAGGGCACGGCTACACCTTC. This chain uses TRBV5-1 with TRBJ1-2; D might be TRBD1 (5 bases). CDR3 length: 13 residues. In germline, CDR1 is SGHRS, CDR2 YFSETQ. The V end was cut by 0 bases, the J end by 8 bases, with 11 bases between.

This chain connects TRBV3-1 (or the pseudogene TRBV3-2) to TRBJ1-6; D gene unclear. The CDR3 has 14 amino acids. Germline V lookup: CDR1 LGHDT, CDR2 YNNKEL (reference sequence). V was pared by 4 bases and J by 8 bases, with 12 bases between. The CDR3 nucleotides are TGTGCCAGCAGCCCCGGGGAGTGGGATTCACCCCTCCACTTT. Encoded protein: CASSPGEWDSPLHF.

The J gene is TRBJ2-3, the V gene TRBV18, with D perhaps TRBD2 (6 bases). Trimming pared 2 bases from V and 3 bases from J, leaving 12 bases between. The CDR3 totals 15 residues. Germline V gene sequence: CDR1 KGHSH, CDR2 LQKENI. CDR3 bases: TGTGCCAGCTCACCATACAGTCGGGGGACAGATACGCAGTATTTT. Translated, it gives CASSPYSRGTDTQYF.

The CDR3 DNA reads TGTGCCAGTAGAGATTCAGGGGGCACTGAAGCTTTCTTT. Amino acids: CASRDSGGTEAFF. The chain uses TRBV19 and TRBJ1-1, with TRBD1 matching 7 bases. CDR1 LNHDA and CDR2 SQIVND come from the germline V gene (reference sequence). This CDR3 region has 13 residues. After removal of 6 bases from V and 4 bases from J, the junction contained 5 bases not matched to a gene.

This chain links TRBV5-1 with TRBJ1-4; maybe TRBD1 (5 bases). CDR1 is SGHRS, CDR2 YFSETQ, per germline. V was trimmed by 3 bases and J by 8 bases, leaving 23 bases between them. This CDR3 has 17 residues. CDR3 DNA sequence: TGCGCCAGCAGCTCCAGGGCCGACACGCTAATAGGGGAAAAACTGTTTTTT. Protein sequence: CASSSRADTLIGEKLFF.

The CDR3 sequence: CASSQAVGQGNYGYTF. The CDR3 nucleotides read TGTGCCAGCAGCCAAGCGGTGGGACAGGGAAACTATGGCTACACCTTC. The chain is built from TRBV4-2 and TRBJ1-2, with 9 bases identical to TRBD1. Germline loops: CDR1 LGHNA, CDR2 YNFKEQ. The ends lost 1 base at V and 2 bases at J; junction bases unmatched: 5. This CDR3 contains 16 residues.

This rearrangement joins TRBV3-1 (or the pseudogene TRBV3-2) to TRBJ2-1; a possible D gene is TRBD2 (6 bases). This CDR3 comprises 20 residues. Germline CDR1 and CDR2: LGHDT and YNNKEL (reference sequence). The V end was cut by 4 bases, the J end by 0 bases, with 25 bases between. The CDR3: CASSRRTGRSGLNSYNEQFF. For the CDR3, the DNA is TGTGCCAGCAGCCGACGCACCGGCCGTAGCGGCCTTAACTCCTACAATGAGCAGTTCTTC.

In DNA form, the CDR3 reads TGTGCCACCAGTGACCCGGGGTCTTGGACCCAGTACTTC. It is translated as CATSDPGSWTQYF. The J gene is TRBJ2-5, the V gene TRBV24-1; D possibly corresponds to TRBD2 (5 bases). In germline, CDR1 is KGHDR, CDR2 SFDVKD. The CDR3 sequence is 13 residues long. V dropped 4 bases and J dropped 7 bases, with 12 bases sitting between them.

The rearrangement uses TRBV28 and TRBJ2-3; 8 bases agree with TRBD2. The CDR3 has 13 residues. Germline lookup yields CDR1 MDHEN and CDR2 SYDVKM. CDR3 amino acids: CVAGRGESDTQYF. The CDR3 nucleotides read TGTGTCGCGGGGCGGGGGGAATCCGATACGCAGTATTTT.

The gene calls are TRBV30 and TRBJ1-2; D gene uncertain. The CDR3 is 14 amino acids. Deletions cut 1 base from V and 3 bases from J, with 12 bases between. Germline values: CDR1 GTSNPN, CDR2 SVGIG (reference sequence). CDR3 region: CAWSDDPGDYGYTF. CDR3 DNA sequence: TGTGCCTGGAGTGATGACCCCGGGGACTATGGCTACACCTTC.

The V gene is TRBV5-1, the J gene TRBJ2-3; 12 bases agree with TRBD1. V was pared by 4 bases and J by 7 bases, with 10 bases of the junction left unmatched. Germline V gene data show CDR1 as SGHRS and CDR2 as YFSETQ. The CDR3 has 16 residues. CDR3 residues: CASSPGTGGLTNTQYF. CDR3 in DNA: TGCGCCAGCAGCCCCGGGACAGGGGGCCTCACCAATACGCAGTATTTT. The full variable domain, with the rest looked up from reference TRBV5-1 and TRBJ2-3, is KAGVTQTPRYLIKTRGQQVTLSCSPISGHRSVSWYQQTPGQGLQFLFEYFSETQRNKGNFPGRFSGRQFSNSRSEMNVSTLELGDSALYLCASSPGTGGLTNTQYFGPGTRLTVL.

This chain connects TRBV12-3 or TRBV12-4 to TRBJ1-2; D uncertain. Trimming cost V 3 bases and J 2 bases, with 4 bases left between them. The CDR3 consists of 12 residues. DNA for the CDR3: TGTGCCAGCAGTTTCGGGAACTATGGCTACACCTTC. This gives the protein CASSFGNYGYTF.

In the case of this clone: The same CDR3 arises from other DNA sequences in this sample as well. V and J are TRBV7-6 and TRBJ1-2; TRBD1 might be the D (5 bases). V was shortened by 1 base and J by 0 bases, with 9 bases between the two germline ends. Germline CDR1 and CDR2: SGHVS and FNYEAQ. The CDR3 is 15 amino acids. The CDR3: CASSLGTGANYGYTF. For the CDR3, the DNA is TGTGCCAGCAGCTTAGGAACGGGGGCTAACTATGGCTACACCTTC.